The source of this TCR beta chain is a study of control samples from healthy donors and cancer patients. TCRdb keeps only in-frame clones here, not all; method: immunoSEQ multiplex PCR. This table holds 110,000 to 150,000 clones, roughly nine tenths found once. The V and J ends lost 0 bases and 9 bases respectively, with 12 bases between them. Germline V gene sequence: CDR1 MGHRA, CDR2 YSYEKL. The CDR3 extends over 15 amino acids. This receptor was identified in a man aged 18 to 29 in good health. The gene calls are TRBV4-1 and TRBJ1-6, with D possibly TRBD1 on 5 matching bases. Material: blood. In nucleotides, the CDR3 is TGCGCCAGCAGCCAAGATGGGACCCAGGGTTCACCCCTCCACTTT. Protein: CASSQDGTQGSPLHF.